The 5 T cell receptor beta chains below were found in one sample sequenced in a study of blood T cells in healthy people across ages. A sample-barcoded 5' primer and a J-beta primer mix were used in a second PCR of about 7 to 12 cycles. TCRdb recomputed calls from the 5' RACE reads with MiXCR, one row per CDR3 protein. Here the sample spans roughly 900,000 distinct CDR3 sequences, roughly 43% being singletons. Sequenced input: blood. The source is a man aged 25 to 40 in good health.

The chain employs TRBV7-2 and TRBJ2-4; 8 bases align to TRBD2. The J call may be mistaken, given a closer DNA end match to TRBJ2-7. Germline V gives CDR1 SGHTA, CDR2 FQGNSA. CDR3 length: 15 residues. CDR3 sequence: CASSLGRAGDYEQYF. The CDR3 DNA reads as TGTGCCAGCAGTTTGGGACGAGCGGGGGACTACGAGCAGTACTTC.

The chain recombines TRBV20-1 with TRBJ2-3; D may be TRBD2 (7 bases). Deletions cut 1 base from V and 4 bases from J, with 9 bases between. Germline CDR1 and CDR2: DFQATT and SNEGSKA (reference sequence). The CDR3 is 13 amino acids. The CDR3 DNA follows: TGCAGTGCTAGAGCGGGGGGCCCAGATACGCAGTATTTT. Translation gives CSARAGGPDTQYF.

This chain links TRBV4-3 with TRBJ2-3; D is perhaps TRBD2 (6 bases). Trimming removed 2 bases from V and 3 bases from J, with 18 bases in between. Germline CDR1 LGHNA, CDR2 YSLEER. This CDR3 has 17 residues. CDR3 nucleotides: TGCGCCAGCAGCCAAACGGCGGGGCGGTATAGAACAGATACGCAGTATTTT. It is translated as CASSQTAGRYRTDTQYF.

CDR3 protein: CASNKGANLHETQYF. The DNA for the CDR3 is TGTGCCAGCAACAAGGGGGCAAACCTCCACGAGACCCAGTACTTC. V gene TRBV21-1 combines with J gene TRBJ2-5; the table assigns TRBD1, which was not confirmed against the DNA. TRBV21-1 is marked as a pseudogene. This CDR3 comprises 15 residues.

V gene TRBV28 combines with J gene TRBJ2-5; TRBD1 matches at 7 bases. The J call is uncertain, as TRBJ2-7 better fits the DNA end. Germline assignment: CDR1 MDHEN and CDR2 SYDVKM. The CDR3 is made up of 13 amino acids. CDR3 sequence reads: CASRTPQGYEQYF. In DNA, the CDR3 is TGTGCCAGCAGGACTCCACAGGGGTACGAGCAGTACTTC.